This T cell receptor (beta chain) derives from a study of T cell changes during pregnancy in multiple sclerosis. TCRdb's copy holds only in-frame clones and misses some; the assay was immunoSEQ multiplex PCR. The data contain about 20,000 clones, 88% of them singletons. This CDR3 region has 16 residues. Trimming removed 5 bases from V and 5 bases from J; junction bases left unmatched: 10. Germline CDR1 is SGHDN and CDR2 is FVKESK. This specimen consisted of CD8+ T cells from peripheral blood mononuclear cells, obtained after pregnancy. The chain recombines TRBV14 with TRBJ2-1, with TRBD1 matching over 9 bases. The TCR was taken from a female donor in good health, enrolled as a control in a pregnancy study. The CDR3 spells CASSGGDRGFHNEQFF. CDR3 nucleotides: TGTGCCAGCAGCGGGGGCGACAGGGGGTTCCACAATGAGCAGTTCTTC.